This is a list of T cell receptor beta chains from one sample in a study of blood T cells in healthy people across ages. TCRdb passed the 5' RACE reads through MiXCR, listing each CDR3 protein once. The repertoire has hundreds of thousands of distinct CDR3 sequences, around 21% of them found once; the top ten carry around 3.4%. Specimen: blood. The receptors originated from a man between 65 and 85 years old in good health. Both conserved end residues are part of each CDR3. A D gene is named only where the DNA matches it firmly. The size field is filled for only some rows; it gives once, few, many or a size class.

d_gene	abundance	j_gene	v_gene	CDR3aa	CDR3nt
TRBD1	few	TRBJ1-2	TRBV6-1	CASSGVVGGDRGYTF	TGTGCCAGCAGTGGGGTGGTAGGGGGCGACCGGGGCTACACCTTC
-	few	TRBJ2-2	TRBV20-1	CSARAGSGELFF	TGCAGTGCTAGAGCGGGATCCGGGGAGCTGTTTTTT
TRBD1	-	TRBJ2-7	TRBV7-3	CASSFDRGTAEQYF	TGTGCCAGCAGCTTCGACAGGGGCACCGCCGAGCAGTACTTC
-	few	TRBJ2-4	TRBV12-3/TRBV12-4	CASSMTPISIQYF	TGTGCCAGCAGTATGACACCGATAAGCATTCAGTACTTC
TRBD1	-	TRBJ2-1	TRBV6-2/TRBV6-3	CASTFDRGSDEQFF	TGTGCCAGCACTTTCGACAGGGGATCGGATGAGCAGTTCTTC
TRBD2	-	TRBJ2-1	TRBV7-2	CASSMGSGRVNEQFF	TGTGCCAGCAGCATGGGTAGCGGGAGGGTTAATGAGCAGTTCTTC
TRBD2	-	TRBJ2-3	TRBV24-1	CATSDRTSGSETDTLYF	TGTGCCACCAGTGACCGGACTAGCGGGAGTGAAACAGATACGCTGTATTTT
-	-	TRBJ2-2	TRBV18	CASSPGTEGNTGELFF	TGTGCCAGCTCACCGGGGACGGAGGGGAACACCGGGGAGCTGTTTTTT
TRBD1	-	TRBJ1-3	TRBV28	CASGRQGNSGNTIYF	TGTGCCAGCGGTCGACAGGGAAACTCTGGAAACACCATATATTTT
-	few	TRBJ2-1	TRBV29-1	CSVVPTGAHNEQFF	TGCAGCGTTGTTCCAACGGGAGCCCACAATGAGCAGTTCTTC
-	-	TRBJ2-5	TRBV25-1	CASSETGAQETQYF	TGTGCCAGCAGTGAAACGGGAGCCCAAGAGACCCAGTACTTC
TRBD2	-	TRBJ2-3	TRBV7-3	CASSPRTSGDTQYF	TGTGCCAGCAGCCCCAGGACTAGTGGAGATACGCAGTATTTT
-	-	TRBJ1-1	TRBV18	CASSPLGVGTEAFF	TGTGCCAGCTCACCACTGGGGGTTGGGACTGAAGCTTTCTTT
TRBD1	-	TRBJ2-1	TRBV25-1	CASSEWTGGPNEQFF	TGTGCCAGCAGTGAATGGACAGGGGGCCCGAATGAGCAGTTCTTC
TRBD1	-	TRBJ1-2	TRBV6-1	CASSGTGGPPSNYGYTF	TGTGCCAGCAGTGGAACAGGGGGCCCACCCTCTAACTATGGCTACACCTTC
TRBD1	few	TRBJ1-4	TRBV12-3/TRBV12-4	CASSLNRGSKEKLFF	TGTGCCAGCAGCCTGAACAGGGGGTCGAAGGAAAAACTGTTTTTT
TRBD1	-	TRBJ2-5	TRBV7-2	CASSDRDRIGAQYF	TGTGCCAGCAGCGATCGGGACAGGATCGGGGCCCAGTACTTC
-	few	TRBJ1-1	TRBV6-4	CASSEQTNTEAFF	TGTGCCAGCAGTGAGCAGACCAACACTGAAGCTTTCTTT
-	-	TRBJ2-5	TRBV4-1	CASRKGMEETQYF	TGCGCCAGCAGGAAGGGGATGGAAGAGACCCAGTACTTC
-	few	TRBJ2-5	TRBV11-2	CASSLRWGVETQYF	TGTGCCAGCAGTCTAAGATGGGGAGTAGAGACCCAGTACTTC
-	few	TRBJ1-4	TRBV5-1	CASSLESVEGEKLFF	TGCGCCAGCAGCTTGGAGAGCGTCGAAGGTGAAAAACTGTTTTTT
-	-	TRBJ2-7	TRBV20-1	CSATRDSRSTYEQYF	TGCAGTGCTACCAGGGACTCCAGGTCCACCTACGAGCAGTACTTC
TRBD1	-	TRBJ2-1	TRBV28	CASSHRDRVDEQFF	TGTGCCAGCAGTCACCGGGACAGGGTAGATGAGCAGTTCTTC
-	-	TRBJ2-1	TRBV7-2	CASSFSGTVKNNEQFF	TGTGCCAGCAGCTTTTCCGGGACTGTTAAGAATAATGAGCAGTTCTTC
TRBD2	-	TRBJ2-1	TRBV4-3	CASSTALAGAYNEQFF	TGCGCCAGCAGCACGGCCCTAGCGGGAGCCTACAATGAGCAGTTCTTC
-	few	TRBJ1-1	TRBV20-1	CSAPGLPRGNTEAFF	TGCAGTGCCCCGGGGCTACCCAGGGGGAACACTGAAGCTTTCTTT
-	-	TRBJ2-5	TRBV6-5	CASTKSGREETQYF	TGTGCCAGCACCAAATCAGGGAGAGAAGAGACCCAGTACTTC
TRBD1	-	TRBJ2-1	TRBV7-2	CASSSDRAYNEQFF	TGTGCCAGCAGCTCCGACAGGGCGTACAATGAGCAGTTCTTC
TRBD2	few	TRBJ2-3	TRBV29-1	CSVVGTSGSTDTQYF	TGCAGCGTTGTCGGGACTAGCGGGAGTACAGATACGCAGTATTTT
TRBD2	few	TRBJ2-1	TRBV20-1	CSARPGTSGEYNEQFF	TGCAGTGCTAGACCCGGGACTAGCGGGGAGTACAATGAGCAGTTCTTC
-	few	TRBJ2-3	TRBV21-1	CASSKGTDSPTDTQYF	TGTGCCAGCAGCAAAGGGACGGACAGCCCCACAGATACGCAGTATTTT
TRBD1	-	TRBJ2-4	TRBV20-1	CSALGQGSTQYF	TGCAGTGCCCTAGGACAGGGGAGCACTCAGTACTTC
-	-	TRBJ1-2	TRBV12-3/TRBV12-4	CASSFGKSYGYTF	TGTGCCAGCAGTTTTGGTAAAAGCTATGGCTACACCTTC
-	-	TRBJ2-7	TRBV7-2	CASSSHETGRYEQYF	TGTGCCAGCAGCTCCCATGAGACAGGGAGGTACGAGCAGTACTTC
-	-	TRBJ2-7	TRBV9	CASSVGGDGAYEQYF	TGTGCCAGCAGCGTAGGAGGAGACGGGGCCTACGAGCAGTACTTC
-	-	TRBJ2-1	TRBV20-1	CSAKNPNEQFF	TGCAGTGCCAAAAATCCTAATGAGCAGTTCTTC
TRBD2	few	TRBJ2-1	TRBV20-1	CSARDAREGLNEQFF	TGCAGTGCTAGAGATGCACGGGAGGGCCTCAATGAGCAGTTCTTC
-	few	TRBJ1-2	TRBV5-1	CASSPEDSAYGYTF	TGCGCCAGCAGCCCAGAGGACAGCGCATATGGCTACACCTTC
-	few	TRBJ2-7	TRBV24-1	CATSDSDRPYEQYF	TGTGCCACCAGTGATTCCGACAGACCCTACGAGCAGTACTTC
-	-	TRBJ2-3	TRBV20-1	CSATLTGENTQYF	TGCAGTGCCACCCTCACGGGGGAAAATACGCAGTATTTT